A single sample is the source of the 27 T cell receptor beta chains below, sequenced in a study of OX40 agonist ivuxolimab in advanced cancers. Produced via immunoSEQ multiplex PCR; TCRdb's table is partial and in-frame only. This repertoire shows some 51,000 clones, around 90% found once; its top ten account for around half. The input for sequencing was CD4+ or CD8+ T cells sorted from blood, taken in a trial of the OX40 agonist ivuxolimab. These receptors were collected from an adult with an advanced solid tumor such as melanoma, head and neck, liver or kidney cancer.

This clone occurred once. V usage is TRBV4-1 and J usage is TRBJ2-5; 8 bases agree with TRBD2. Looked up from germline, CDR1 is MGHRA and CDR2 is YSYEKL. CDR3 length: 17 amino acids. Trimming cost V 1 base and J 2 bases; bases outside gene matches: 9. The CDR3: CASSQGGASGPQETQYF. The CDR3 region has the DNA TGCGCCAGCAGCCAAGGAGGGGCTAGCGGGCCTCAAGAGACCCAGTACTTC.

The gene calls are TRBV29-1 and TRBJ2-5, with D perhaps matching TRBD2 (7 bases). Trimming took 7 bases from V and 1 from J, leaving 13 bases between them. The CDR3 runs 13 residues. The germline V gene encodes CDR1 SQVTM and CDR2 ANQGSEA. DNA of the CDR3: TGCAGCGCCGAGGGGGGGTTCCAAGAGACCCAGTACTTC. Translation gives CSAEGGFQETQYF.

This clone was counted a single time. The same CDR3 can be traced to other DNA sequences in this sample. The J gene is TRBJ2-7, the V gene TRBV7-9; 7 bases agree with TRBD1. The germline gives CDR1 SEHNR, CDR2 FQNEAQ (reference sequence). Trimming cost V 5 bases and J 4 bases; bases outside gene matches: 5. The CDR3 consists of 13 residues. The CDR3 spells CASSQRQGYEQYF. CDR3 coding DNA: TGTGCCAGCAGCCAACGACAGGGTTACGAGCAGTACTTC.

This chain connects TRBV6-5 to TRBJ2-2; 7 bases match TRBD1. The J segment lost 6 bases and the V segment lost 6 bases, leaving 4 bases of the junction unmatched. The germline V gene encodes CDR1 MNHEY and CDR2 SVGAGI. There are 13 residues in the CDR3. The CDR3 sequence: CASSLQGPGELFF. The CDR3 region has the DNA TGTGCCAGCAGCTTACAGGGGCCCGGGGAGCTGTTTTTT.

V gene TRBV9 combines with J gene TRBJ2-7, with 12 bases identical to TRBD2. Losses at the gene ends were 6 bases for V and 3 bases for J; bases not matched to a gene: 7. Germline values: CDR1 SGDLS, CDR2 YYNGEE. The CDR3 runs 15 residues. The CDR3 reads CASNSGTSGYYEQYF. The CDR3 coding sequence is TGTGCCAGCAATAGCGGGACTAGCGGGTACTACGAGCAGTACTTC.

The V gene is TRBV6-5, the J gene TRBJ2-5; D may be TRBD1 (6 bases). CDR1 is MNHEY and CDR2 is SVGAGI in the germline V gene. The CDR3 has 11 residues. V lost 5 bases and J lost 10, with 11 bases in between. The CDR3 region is CASSAPQGQYF. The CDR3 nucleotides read TGTGCCAGCAGTGCCCCACAGGGCCAGTACTTC.

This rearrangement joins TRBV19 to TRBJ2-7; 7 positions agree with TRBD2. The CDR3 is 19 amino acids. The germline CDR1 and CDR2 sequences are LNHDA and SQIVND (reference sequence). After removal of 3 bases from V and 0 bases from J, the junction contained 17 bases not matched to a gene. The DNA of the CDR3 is TGTGCCAGTAGTATGGGGCCCGCTGATCTAGCGGTGCCCTCCTACGAGCAGTACTTC. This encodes CASSMGPADLAVPSYEQYF.

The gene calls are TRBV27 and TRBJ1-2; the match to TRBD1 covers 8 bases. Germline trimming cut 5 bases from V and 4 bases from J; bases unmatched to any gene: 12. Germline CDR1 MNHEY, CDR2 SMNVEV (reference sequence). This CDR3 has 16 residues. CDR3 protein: CASSKTGTGVPYGYTF. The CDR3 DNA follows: TGTGCCAGCAGTAAAACCGGGACAGGAGTTCCCTATGGCTACACCTTC.

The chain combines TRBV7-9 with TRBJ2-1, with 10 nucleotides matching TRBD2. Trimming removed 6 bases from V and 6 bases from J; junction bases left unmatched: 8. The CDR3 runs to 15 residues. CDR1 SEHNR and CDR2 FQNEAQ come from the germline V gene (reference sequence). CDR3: CASSFQRGGINEQFF. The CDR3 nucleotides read TGTGCCAGCAGTTTTCAGCGGGGGGGAATCAATGAGCAGTTCTTC.

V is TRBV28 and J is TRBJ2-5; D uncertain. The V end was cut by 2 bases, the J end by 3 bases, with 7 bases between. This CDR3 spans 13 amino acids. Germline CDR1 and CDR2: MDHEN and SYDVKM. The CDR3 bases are TGTGCCAGCAGTTTAGACTGGGAAGAGACCCAGTACTTC. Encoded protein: CASSLDWEETQYF.

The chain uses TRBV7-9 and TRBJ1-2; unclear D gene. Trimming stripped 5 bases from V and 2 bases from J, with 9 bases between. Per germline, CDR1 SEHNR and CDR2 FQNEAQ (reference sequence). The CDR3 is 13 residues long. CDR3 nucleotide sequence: TGTGCCAGCAGCGATTCTGAAAACTATGGCTACACCTTC. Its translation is CASSDSENYGYTF.

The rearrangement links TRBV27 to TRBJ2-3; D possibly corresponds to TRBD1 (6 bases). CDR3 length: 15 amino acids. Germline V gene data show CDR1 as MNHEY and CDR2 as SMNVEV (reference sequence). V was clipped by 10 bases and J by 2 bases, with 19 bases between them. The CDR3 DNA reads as TGTGCCACCCTGACTCCGGGACACTACACAGATACGCAGTATTTT. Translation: CATLTPGHYTDTQYF.

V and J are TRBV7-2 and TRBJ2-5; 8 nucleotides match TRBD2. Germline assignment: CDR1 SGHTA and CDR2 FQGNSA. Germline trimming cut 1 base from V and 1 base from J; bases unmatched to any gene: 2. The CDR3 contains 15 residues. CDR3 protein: CASSLGLAGQETQYF. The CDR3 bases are TGTGCCAGCAGCTTAGGCCTAGCGGGCCAAGAGACCCAGTACTTC.

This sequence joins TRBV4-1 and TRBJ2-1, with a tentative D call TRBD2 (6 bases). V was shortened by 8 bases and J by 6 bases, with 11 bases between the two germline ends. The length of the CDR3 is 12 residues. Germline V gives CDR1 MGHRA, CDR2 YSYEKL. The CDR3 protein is CASGSGGNEQFF. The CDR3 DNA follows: TGCGCCAGCGGGTCCGGGGGCAATGAGCAGTTCTTC.

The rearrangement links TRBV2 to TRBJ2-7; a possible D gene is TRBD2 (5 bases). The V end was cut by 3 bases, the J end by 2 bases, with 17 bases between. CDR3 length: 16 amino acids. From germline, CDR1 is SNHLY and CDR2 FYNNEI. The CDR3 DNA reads TGTGCCAGCAGTGACAATAGGGAGTCAGCGACCTACGAGCAGTACTTC. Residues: CASSDNRESATYEQYF.

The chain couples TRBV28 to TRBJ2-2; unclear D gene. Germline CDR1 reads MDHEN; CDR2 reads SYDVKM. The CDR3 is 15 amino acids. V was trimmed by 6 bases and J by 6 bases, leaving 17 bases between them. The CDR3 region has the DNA TGTGCCAGCAGGCACGTGGCAGGTACTTCCGGGGAGCTGTTTTTT. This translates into CASRHVAGTSGELFF.

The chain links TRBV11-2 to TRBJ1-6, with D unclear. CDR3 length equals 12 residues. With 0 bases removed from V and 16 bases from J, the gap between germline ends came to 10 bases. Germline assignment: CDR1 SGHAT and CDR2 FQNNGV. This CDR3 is CASSLDGHRLHF. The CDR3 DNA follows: TGTGCCAGCAGCTTAGATGGCCACCGTCTCCACTTT. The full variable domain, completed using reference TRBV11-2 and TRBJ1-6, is EAGVAQSPRYKIIEKRQSVAFWCNPISGHATLYWYQQILGQGPKLLIQFQNNGVVDDSQLPKDRFSAERLKGVDSTLKIQPAKLEDSAVYLCASSLDGHRLHFGNGTRLTVT.

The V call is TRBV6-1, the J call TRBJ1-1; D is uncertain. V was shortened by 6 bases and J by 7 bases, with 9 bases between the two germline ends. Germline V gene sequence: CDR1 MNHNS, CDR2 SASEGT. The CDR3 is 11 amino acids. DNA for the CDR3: TGTGCCAGCAGGTACCCGATTGAAGCTTTCTTT. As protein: CASRYPIEAFF.

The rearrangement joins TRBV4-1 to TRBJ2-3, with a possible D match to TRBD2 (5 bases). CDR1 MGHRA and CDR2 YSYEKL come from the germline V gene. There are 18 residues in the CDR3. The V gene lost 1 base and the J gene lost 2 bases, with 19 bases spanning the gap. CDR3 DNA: TGCGCCAGCAGCCAAGGCCCCCCGTCGGGGAGTTTCACAGATACGCAGTATTTT. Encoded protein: CASSQGPPSGSFTDTQYF.

CDR3 region: CASSFMGDATGEQYF. The CDR3 DNA is TGTGCCAGCAGTTTTATGGGGGATGCCACGGGGGAGCAGTACTTC. The chain employs TRBV28 and TRBJ2-7; possibly TRBD1 or TRBD2 for D (5 bases each). CDR1 is MDHEN and CDR2 is SYDVKM in the germline V gene. V was clipped by 3 bases and J by 7 bases, with 19 bases between them. The CDR3 contains 15 residues.

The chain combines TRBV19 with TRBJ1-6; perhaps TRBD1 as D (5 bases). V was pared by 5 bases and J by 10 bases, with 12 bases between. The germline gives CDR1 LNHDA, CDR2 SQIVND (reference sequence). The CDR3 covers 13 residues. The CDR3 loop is CASSLAGDSPLHF. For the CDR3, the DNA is TGTGCCAGTAGTTTAGCCGGGGACTCACCCCTCCACTTT.

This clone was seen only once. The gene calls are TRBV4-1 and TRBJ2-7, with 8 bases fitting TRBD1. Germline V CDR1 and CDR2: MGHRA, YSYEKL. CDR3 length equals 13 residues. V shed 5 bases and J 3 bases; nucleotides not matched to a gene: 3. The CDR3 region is CASSEDRDYEQYF. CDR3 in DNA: TGCGCCAGCAGCGAGGACAGGGACTACGAGCAGTACTTC.

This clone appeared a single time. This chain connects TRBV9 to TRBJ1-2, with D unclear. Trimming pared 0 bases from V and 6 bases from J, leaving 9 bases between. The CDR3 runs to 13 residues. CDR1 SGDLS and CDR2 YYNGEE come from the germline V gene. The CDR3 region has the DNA TGTGCCAGCAGCGTAGGGAGAGCGGATGGCTACACCTTC. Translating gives CASSVGRADGYTF. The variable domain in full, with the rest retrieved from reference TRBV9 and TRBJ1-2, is DSGVTQTPKHLITATGQRVTLRCSPRSGDLSVYWYQQSLDQGLQFLIQYYNGEERAKGNILERFSAQQFPDLHSELNLSSLELGDSALYFCASSVGRADGYTFGSGTRLTVV.

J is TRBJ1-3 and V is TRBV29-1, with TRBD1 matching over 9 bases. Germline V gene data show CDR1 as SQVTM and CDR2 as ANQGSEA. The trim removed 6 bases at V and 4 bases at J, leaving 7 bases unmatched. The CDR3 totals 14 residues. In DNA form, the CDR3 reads TGCAGCGTGGATACAGGGGGCAGCGGAAACACCATATATTTT. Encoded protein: CSVDTGGSGNTIYF.

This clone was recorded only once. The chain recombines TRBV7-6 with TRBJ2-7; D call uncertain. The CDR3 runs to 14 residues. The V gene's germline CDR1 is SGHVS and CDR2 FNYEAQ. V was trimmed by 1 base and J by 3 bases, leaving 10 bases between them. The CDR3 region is CASSLGQPGYEQYF. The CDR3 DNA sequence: TGTGCCAGCAGCTTAGGGCAGCCGGGCTACGAGCAGTACTTC.

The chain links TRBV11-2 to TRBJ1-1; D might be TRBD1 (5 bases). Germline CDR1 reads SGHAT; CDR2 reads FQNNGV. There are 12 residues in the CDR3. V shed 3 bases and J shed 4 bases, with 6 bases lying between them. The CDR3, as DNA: TGTGCCAGCAGCTTGAGGGGCACTGAAGCTTTCTTT. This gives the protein CASSLRGTEAFF.

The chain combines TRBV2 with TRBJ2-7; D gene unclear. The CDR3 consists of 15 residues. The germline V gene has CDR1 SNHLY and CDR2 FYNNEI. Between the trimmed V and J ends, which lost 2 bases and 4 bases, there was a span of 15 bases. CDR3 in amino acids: CASSEFPRHPYEQYF. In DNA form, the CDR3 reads TGTGCCAGCAGTGAATTTCCGAGACATCCTTACGAGCAGTACTTC.